One and the same sample provided the 25 T cell receptor beta chains below, sequenced in a study of T cells in Graves' hyperthyroidism and ophthalmopathy. Amplification targeted TCR beta CDR3 regions from RNA transcripts. The HTBI set primed first-round TCR CDR3 RT-PCR. TCRdb re-analysed the multiplex PCR reads in MiXCR, keeping a single row per CDR3 protein. The sample shows about 400,000 distinct CDR3 sequences, roughly an eighth of them seen only once. Material for sequencing was blood. All receptors come from a woman between 18 and 30 years old with Graves' hyperthyroidism.

The V gene is TRBV4-1, the J gene TRBJ2-2; tentatively, D is TRBD2 (6 bases). This CDR3 region has 16 residues. The V and J ends lost 4 bases and 3 bases respectively, with 15 bases between them. The germline V gene encodes CDR1 MGHRA and CDR2 YSYEKL. The CDR3 here is CASSPPGLPDTGELFF. The CDR3 DNA reads as TGCGCCAGCAGCCCACCGGGACTTCCCGACACCGGGGAGCTGTTTTTT.

This clonotype was observed at least ten times. V is TRBV2 and J is TRBJ2-3; 12 bases agree with TRBD2. This CDR3 comprises 15 residues. Germline values: CDR1 SNHLY, CDR2 FYNNEI. Trimming at V came to 6 bases and at J to 4 bases, leaving 5 bases not matched to a gene. The CDR3 loop reads CASSGLAGPADTQYF. CDR3 bases: TGTGCCAGCAGCGGACTAGCGGGACCTGCAGATACGCAGTATTTT.

This clonotype was picked up a small number of times. The gene calls are TRBV13 and TRBJ2-7, with TRBD2 as a possible D gene (6 bases). V dropped 2 bases and J dropped 3 bases, with 17 bases sitting between them. From germline, CDR1 is PRHDT and CDR2 FYEKMQ (reference sequence). This CDR3 contains 16 residues. The CDR3 spells CASSLTWRLGDYEQYF. In DNA form, the CDR3 reads TGTGCCAGCAGCTTAACCTGGAGACTAGGGGACTACGAGCAGTACTTC.

This clonotype was seen ten or more times. V is TRBV30 and J is TRBJ2-1; D is undetermined. This CDR3 has 12 amino acids. CDR1 and CDR2 from the germline V gene are GTSNPN and SVGIG (reference sequence). Trimming took off 0 bases at V and 7 bases at J, with 7 bases between the two ends. The DNA for the CDR3 is TGTGCCTGGAGTGTACGATGGAATGAGCAGTTCTTC. Residues: CAWSVRWNEQFF.

This clonotype was seen repeatedly, ten times or more. This sequence joins TRBV5-6 and TRBJ1-5, with D possibly matching TRBD1 (6 bases). Trimming took 3 bases from V and 0 from J, leaving 13 bases between them. CDR3 length equals 16 residues. Germline V CDR1 and CDR2: SGHDT, YYEEEE. The CDR3 DNA reads as TGTGCCAGCAGCTCGAGACAGGTTCATAGCAATCAGCCCCAGCATTTT. Amino acids: CASSSRQVHSNQPQHF. The variable domain in full, completed from reference TRBV5-6 and TRBJ1-5, reads DAGVTQSPTHLIKTRGQQVTLRCSPKSGHDTVSWYQQALGQGPQFIFQYYEEEERQRGNFPDRFSGHQFPNYSSELNVNALLLGDSALYLCASSSRQVHSNQPQHFGDGTRLSIL.

This clonotype has a handful of counts. This chain connects TRBV12-3 or TRBV12-4 to TRBJ1-5; possibly TRBD1 for D (5 bases). V lost 4 bases, J lost 4 bases, and 11 bases lay in between. The CDR3 loop spans 14 amino acids. In DNA, the CDR3 is TGTGCCAGCAGTTCGGGACGCAATAATCAGCCCCAGCATTTT. Encoded protein: CASSSGRNNQPQHF.

This chain connects TRBV11-2 to TRBJ2-7; 11 bases match TRBD1. V dropped 5 bases and J dropped 4; count of bases not matched to a gene: 4. Germline CDR1 is SGHAT and CDR2 is FQNNGV. The CDR3 length is 14 residues. CDR3 nucleotides: TGTGCCAGCAGCCCAAGGGACAGGGGGTACGAGCAGTACTTC. This codes for CASSPRDRGYEQYF.

This clonotype has only a few counts. The gene calls are TRBV19 and TRBJ2-1; D remains unclear. The CDR3 totals 13 residues. The germline V gene encodes CDR1 LNHDA and CDR2 SQIVND (reference sequence). The germline V and J ends were trimmed by 5 bases and 4 bases, with 9 bases remaining between them. CDR3 nucleotide sequence: TGTGCCAGTAGTCAACTCACTTACAATGAGCAGTTCTTC. Translated: CASSQLTYNEQFF.

This clonotype was detected ten times or more. The genes are TRBV28 and TRBJ1-2, with TRBD1 matching over 7 bases. The V gene end was trimmed by 6 bases and the J gene end by 4 bases; junction bases not matched to a gene: 11. In germline, CDR1 is MDHEN, CDR2 SYDVKM. The CDR3 is 15 amino acids. The CDR3 nucleotides are TGTGCCAGCAGACAACCGGGGAACAGGGGCTATGGCTACACCTTC. It is translated as CASRQPGNRGYGYTF.

This clonotype has a handful of counts. The J gene is TRBJ2-1, the V gene TRBV10-3; TRBD2 is a possible D gene (6 bases). The CDR3 loop spans 13 amino acids. CDR1 and CDR2 (germline): ENHRY, SYGVKD. Trimming shortened V by 4 bases and J by 9 bases, and 13 bases separated the two germline ends. This chain's CDR3 is CAISARLVGEQFF. The CDR3 coding sequence is TGTGCCATCAGTGCCAGACTAGTAGGTGAGCAGTTCTTC.

This clonotype was seen many times. The rearrangement joins TRBV2 to TRBJ1-5; 7 positions match TRBD1. V trimming: 0 bases; J trimming: 4 bases; junction bases outside the gene matches: 3. The CDR3 is made up of 15 amino acids. Germline CDR1 is SNHLY and CDR2 is FYNNEI. CDR3 nucleotides: TGTGCCAGCAGTGAAGCGGGACAGACTAATCAGCCCCAGCATTTT. Amino acids: CASSEAGQTNQPQHF. Full variable domain (remainder filled in from reference TRBV2 and TRBJ1-5): EPEVTQTPSHQVTQMGQEVILRCVPISNHLYFYWYRQILGQKVEFLVSFYNNEISEKSEIFDDQFSVERPDGSNFTLKIRSTKLEDSAMYFCASSEAGQTNQPQHFGDGTRLSIL.

The table lists this clonotype with many counts. This sequence joins TRBV28 and TRBJ2-3, with D perhaps matching TRBD2 (6 bases). Germline CDR1 reads MDHEN; CDR2 reads SYDVKM. This CDR3 is 13 amino acids long. Deletions cut 6 bases from V and 4 bases from J, with 11 bases between. The CDR3 loop reads CASRHGTADTQYF. The CDR3 DNA reads as TGTGCCAGCAGGCATGGGACTGCAGATACGCAGTATTTT.

This clonotype was picked up many times. The chain combines TRBV28 with TRBJ2-7; D is undetermined. The CDR3 has 12 amino acids. The germline CDR1 and CDR2 sequences are MDHEN and SYDVKM. Trimming took 7 bases from V and 2 from J, leaving 9 bases between them. The CDR3 coding sequence is TGTGCCAGCAATAGGTACACCTACGAGCAGTACTTC. This codes for CASNRYTYEQYF.

The chain is built from TRBV20-1 and TRBJ2-3; 8 nucleotides align to TRBD2. Germline CDR1 is DFQATT and CDR2 is SNEGSKA (reference sequence). This CDR3 region has 13 residues. V shed 3 bases, J shed 6 bases, and the junction held 5 bases outside the gene matches. This chain's CDR3 is CSASPGGGDTQYF. The CDR3 DNA is TGCAGTGCTAGCCCCGGGGGGGGGGATACGCAGTATTTT.

This clonotype was seen repeatedly, ten times or more. This rearrangement joins TRBV20-1 to TRBJ2-1; D may correspond to TRBD1 or TRBD2 (5 bases each). Trimming removed 7 bases at V and 7 bases at J, with 11 bases between. CDR1 and CDR2 (germline): DFQATT, SNEGSKA (reference sequence). CDR3 length equals 11 residues. The chain's CDR3 is CSGLGGNEQFF. In DNA, the CDR3 is TGCAGTGGGCTTGGGGGTAATGAGCAGTTCTTC.

This clonotype was seen many times. The V gene is TRBV20-1, the J gene TRBJ1-2; D is unresolved. The CDR3 length is 11 residues. In germline, CDR1 is DFQATT, CDR2 SNEGSKA (reference sequence). V was cut by 5 bases and J by 8 bases, with 12 bases left in between. CDR3 amino acids: CSAERGGGYTF. Written as DNA, the CDR3 is TGCAGTGCTGAGCGGGGAGGAGGCTACACCTTC.

This sequence joins TRBV9 and TRBJ2-1; weak D call: TRBD2 (6 bases). This CDR3 spans 16 amino acids. CDR1 is SGDLS and CDR2 is YYNGEE in the germline V gene. The V end lost 0 bases, the J end lost 4 bases, and 14 bases lay between the germline ends. This CDR3 is CASSVENGRAYNEQFF. The CDR3 DNA follows: TGTGCCAGCAGCGTAGAAAACGGGAGAGCGTACAATGAGCAGTTCTTC.

This clonotype was found many times. The chain has TRBV28 and TRBJ1-5; D is possibly TRBD1 (5 bases). Germline V gene lookup returns CDR1 MDHEN and CDR2 SYDVKM. CDR3 size: 15 residues. Trimming took off 2 bases at V and 0 bases at J, with 8 bases between the two ends. The CDR3 DNA follows: TGTGCCAGCAGTTTAGACAGTCTTAGCAATCAGCCCCAGCATTTT. Translating it yields CASSLDSLSNQPQHF.

This clonotype was counted many times. The chain is built from TRBV28 and TRBJ2-7; D gene unclear. V was shortened by 2 bases and J by 3 bases, with 17 bases between the two germline ends. Germline CDR1 reads MDHEN; CDR2 reads SYDVKM. CDR3 length: 16 residues. In nucleotides, the CDR3 is TGTGCCAGCAGTTTACTCTTACGCGACATAGGCTACGAGCAGTACTTC. Its protein product is CASSLLLRDIGYEQYF.

This clonotype was seen repeatedly, ten times or more. The V and J genes are TRBV28 and TRBJ1-2; tentatively, D is TRBD1 (5 bases). The V and J ends lost 1 base and 4 bases respectively, with 7 bases between them. Per the germline V gene, CDR1 is MDHEN and CDR2 is SYDVKM. CDR3 length equals 13 residues. CDR3 region: CASSLYGAYGYTF. DNA of the CDR3: TGTGCCAGCAGTTTATACGGGGCCTATGGCTACACCTTC.

This clonotype was detected a few times. This chain connects TRBV4-1 to TRBJ2-7, with 11 bases lining up with TRBD1. The V and J ends lost 0 bases and 7 bases, in that order; junction bases with no gene match: 5. The CDR3 is 15 amino acids. Germline V gives CDR1 MGHRA, CDR2 YSYEKL. The CDR3 bases are TGCGCCAGCAGCCAAGAGGAAGGGACAGGGGGTGAGCAGTACTTC. It codes for CASSQEEGTGGEQYF.

This clonotype was observed at least ten times. The chain combines TRBV28 with TRBJ2-7; TRBD1 aligns across 7 bases. The CDR3 covers 14 residues. The junction had 9 bases not matched to a gene; V was cut back by 3 bases and J by 7 bases. The germline V gene has CDR1 MDHEN and CDR2 SYDVKM. The CDR3 nucleotides read TGTGCCAGCAGTTTGGTCGGACAGGTTCGGGAGCAGTACTTC. Its protein product is CASSLVGQVREQYF.

This clonotype was seen at least ten times. This chain links TRBV10-1 with TRBJ1-6; D call uncertain. With 2 bases removed from V and 7 bases from J, the gap between germline ends came to 9 bases. CDR1 is WNHNN, CDR2 SYGVQD, per germline (reference sequence). The CDR3 has 14 amino acids. CDR3: CASSEAIMNSPLHF. CDR3 sequence (DNA): TGCGCCAGCAGTGAGGCGATTATGAATTCACCCCTCCACTTT.

This clonotype was recorded at least ten times. In nucleotides, the CDR3 is TGTGCCATCAGGGGCCCTATGAACACCGGGGAGCTGTTTTTT. Translation: CAIRGPMNTGELFF. V gene TRBV10-3 combines with J gene TRBJ2-2; D remains unclear. V was pared by 6 bases and J by 1 base, with 9 bases between. Germline loops: CDR1 ENHRY, CDR2 SYGVKD. This CDR3 spans 14 amino acids.

As regards this clonotype: One base away lies a much larger clone, so this may be a sequencing read error. The V gene is TRBV11-2, the J gene TRBJ2-2; D not certain. Trimming removed 4 bases at V and 3 bases at J, with 15 bases between. CDR3 length: 16 amino acids. Germline V lookup: CDR1 SGHAT, CDR2 FQNNGV. In DNA, the CDR3 is TGTGCCAGCAGCTCCATCCAAAGACGGGACACCGGGGAGCTGTTTTTT. Its protein product is CASSSIQRRDTGELFF.